The rows below give T cell receptor beta chains drawn from one sample of a study of blood T cell repertoires in COVID-19. Repertoires were generated with immunoSEQ multiplex PCR, while TCRdb's copy carries only in-frame clones and drops some. Among around 140,000 clones listed, around nine tenths were seen once. Sequenced input: peripheral blood. These receptors came from a human donor in a cohort sampled during active COVID-19. Each CDR3 is given with its conserved first and last residue. A D gene is named only where the DNA matches it firmly. Size is omitted from some rows. Given values are once, few, many or a class for expanded clones.

CDR3 length: 15
V gene: TRBV5-8
D gene: TRBD1
clone size: -
J gene: TRBJ1-2
CDR3 DNA: TGTGCCAGCAGCTTACAGGGGGCGATTCTCTATGGCTACACCTTC
CDR3 protein: CASSLQGAILYGYTF

CDR3 length: 16
V gene: TRBV5-1
D gene: -
clone size: -
J gene: TRBJ2-2
CDR3 DNA: TGCGCCAGCAGCTTGGATGGAGGGGTCAACACCGGGGAGCTGTTTTTT
CDR3 protein: CASSLDGGVNTGELFF

CDR3 length: 12
V gene: TRBV2
D gene: -
clone size: -
J gene: TRBJ2-7
CDR3 DNA: TGTGCCAGCTGTCTAGTTGGCTACGAGCAGTACTTC
CDR3 protein: CASCLVGYEQYF

CDR3 length: 12
V gene: TRBV7-2
D gene: -
clone size: -
J gene: TRBJ2-7
CDR3 DNA: TGTGCCAGCAGCTTTATCGCAAGAGCGGTGTACTTC
CDR3 protein: CASSFIARAVYF

CDR3 length: 18
V gene: TRBV19
D gene: TRBD1
clone size: -
J gene: TRBJ1-5
CDR3 DNA: TGTGCCAGTAGGCTCCCGGGACAGGCGGGAGTGAGCAATCAGCCCCAGCATTTT
CDR3 protein: CASRLPGQAGVSNQPQHF

CDR3 length: 16
V gene: TRBV5-3
D gene: -
clone size: -
J gene: TRBJ2-5
CDR3 DNA: TGTGCCAGAAGCTTGGATCCGGGACTCAGGAAAGAGACCCAGTACTTC
CDR3 protein: CARSLDPGLRKETQYF

CDR3 length: 13
V gene: TRBV21-1
D gene: -
clone size: -
J gene: TRBJ1-1
CDR3 DNA: TGTGCCATCCGTGGGACAGGGGGCACTGAAGCTTTCTTT
CDR3 protein: CAIRGTGGTEAFF

CDR3 length: 15
V gene: TRBV5-4
D gene: TRBD1
clone size: -
J gene: TRBJ1-4
CDR3 DNA: TGTGCCAGCAGCAGTAAACAGGGGGCTGGAGAAAAACTGTTTTTT
CDR3 protein: CASSSKQGAGEKLFF

CDR3 length: 15
V gene: TRBV9
D gene: TRBD2
clone size: -
J gene: TRBJ2-7
CDR3 DNA: TGTGCCAGCAGCGTATCTAGCGGGGCCTCCTACGAGCAGTACTTC
CDR3 protein: CASSVSSGASYEQYF

CDR3 length: 14
V gene: TRBV7-8
D gene: TRBD1
clone size: -
J gene: TRBJ1-2
CDR3 DNA: TGTGCCAGCAGCTCCGGACAGGGGCACGAAGGCTACACCTTC
CDR3 protein: CASSSGQGHEGYTF

CDR3 length: 15
V gene: TRBV5-1
D gene: TRBD2
clone size: -
J gene: TRBJ2-7
CDR3 DNA: TGCGCCAGCAGATTGGGCGGGGGGCAGACCTACGAGCAGTACTTC
CDR3 protein: CASRLGGGQTYEQYF

CDR3 length: 13
V gene: TRBV7-8
D gene: -
clone size: -
J gene: TRBJ2-1
CDR3 DNA: TGTGCCAGCAGCTTAGGGGCAGGCAATGAGCAGTTCTTC
CDR3 protein: CASSLGAGNEQFF

CDR3 length: 14
V gene: TRBV6-5
D gene: -
clone size: once
J gene: TRBJ1-2
CDR3 DNA: TGTGCCAGCAGCCCCGTCTTCGGAGACTATGGCTACACCTTC
CDR3 protein: CASSPVFGDYGYTF

CDR3 length: 16
V gene: TRBV4-1
D gene: -
clone size: -
J gene: TRBJ1-6
CDR3 DNA: TGCGCCAGCAGCCAAGTTTGGGCCCCAGATAATTCACCCCTCCACTTT
CDR3 protein: CASSQVWAPDNSPLHF

CDR3 length: 13
V gene: TRBV7-2
D gene: TRBD1
clone size: -
J gene: TRBJ1-2
CDR3 DNA: TGTGCCAGCACCCAAGGGGGCAACTATGGCTACACCTTC
CDR3 protein: CASTQGGNYGYTF

CDR3 length: 16
V gene: TRBV11-2
D gene: TRBD1
clone size: few
J gene: TRBJ2-3
CDR3 DNA: TGTGCCAGCAGCACTCGGACAGGAGCTACCACAGATACGCAGTATTTT
CDR3 protein: CASSTRTGATTDTQYF

CDR3 length: 19
V gene: TRBV7-2
D gene: -
clone size: -
J gene: TRBJ2-3
CDR3 DNA: TGTGCCAGCAGCTTAGCCATGGACCGCCCAAGGGGATACACAGATACGCAGTATTTT
CDR3 protein: CASSLAMDRPRGYTDTQYF

CDR3 length: 17
V gene: TRBV5-1
D gene: TRBD2
clone size: -
J gene: TRBJ2-1
CDR3 DNA: TGCGCCAGCAGCACCCCCGGGACTAGCGGGGGGACCAATGAGCAGTTCTTC
CDR3 protein: CASSTPGTSGGTNEQFF

CDR3 length: 14
V gene: TRBV7-2
D gene: -
clone size: -
J gene: TRBJ2-7
CDR3 DNA: TGTGCCAGCACCCCACGGGCGGGGGCCGGGGAGCAGTACTTC
CDR3 protein: CASTPRAGAGEQYF

CDR3 length: 13
V gene: TRBV19
D gene: TRBD1
clone size: -
J gene: TRBJ1-4
CDR3 DNA: TGTGCCAGTAGCCAAACAGGGGTGAAAAAACTGTTTTTT
CDR3 protein: CASSQTGVKKLFF

CDR3 length: 13
V gene: TRBV7-8
D gene: TRBD2
clone size: -
J gene: TRBJ2-7
CDR3 DNA: TGTGCCAGTATACCTAGCGGATCCTACGAGCAGTACTTC
CDR3 protein: CASIPSGSYEQYF

CDR3 length: 16
V gene: TRBV3-1/TRBV3-2
D gene: -
clone size: -
J gene: TRBJ2-3
CDR3 DNA: TGTGCCAGCAGCCAAGAGACTATTCTAGGCACAGATACGCAGTATTTT
CDR3 protein: CASSQETILGTDTQYF

CDR3 length: 11
V gene: TRBV7-9
D gene: -
clone size: -
J gene: TRBJ1-1
CDR3 DNA: TGTGCCAGCAGCTTTTCCAGTGAAGCTTTCTTT
CDR3 protein: CASSFSSEAFF

CDR3 length: 14
V gene: TRBV3-1/TRBV3-2
D gene: TRBD1
clone size: -
J gene: TRBJ1-1
CDR3 DNA: TGTGCCAGCAAACAGGGGGCTCTCTACACTGAAGCTTTCTTT
CDR3 protein: CASKQGALYTEAFF

CDR3 length: 15
V gene: TRBV4-3
D gene: TRBD1
clone size: -
J gene: TRBJ1-4
CDR3 DNA: TGCGCCAGCAGCGGACAGGGGAATGGGGATGAAAAACTGTTTTTT
CDR3 protein: CASSGQGNGDEKLFF

CDR3 length: 17
V gene: TRBV6-7
D gene: -
clone size: once
J gene: TRBJ1-1
CDR3 DNA: TGTGCCAGCAGTTACGGGCTCGGACCGGGGTGTCACACTGAAGCTTTCTTT
CDR3 protein: CASSYGLGPGCHTEAFF

CDR3 length: 15
V gene: TRBV18
D gene: -
clone size: -
J gene: TRBJ2-7
CDR3 DNA: TGTGCCAGCTCACCCCTACCGACAGGAACCTACGAGCAGTACTTC
CDR3 protein: CASSPLPTGTYEQYF

CDR3 length: 14
V gene: TRBV18
D gene: TRBD1
clone size: -
J gene: TRBJ2-2
CDR3 DNA: TGTGCCAGCTCACCACGACAGGGGGCCGGGGAGCTGTTTTTT
CDR3 protein: CASSPRQGAGELFF

CDR3 length: 15
V gene: TRBV11-2
D gene: TRBD1
clone size: -
J gene: TRBJ1-4
CDR3 DNA: TGTGCCAGCAGCTTAGTCACAGGGGGTGGCGAAAAACTGTTTTTT
CDR3 protein: CASSLVTGGGEKLFF

CDR3 length: 14
V gene: TRBV5-1
D gene: TRBD1
clone size: -
J gene: TRBJ1-5
CDR3 DNA: TGCGCCAGCAGCTTGGGGACAGGGAGTCAGCCCCAGCATTTT
CDR3 protein: CASSLGTGSQPQHF

CDR3 length: 14
V gene: TRBV5-8
D gene: TRBD2
clone size: -
J gene: TRBJ2-3
CDR3 DNA: TGTGCCAGCAGCTTTCTAGCGGGCACAGATACGCAGTATTTT
CDR3 protein: CASSFLAGTDTQYF

CDR3 length: 15
V gene: TRBV5-5
D gene: -
clone size: -
J gene: TRBJ2-2
CDR3 DNA: TGTGCCAGCAGCTTGGCCCAGGGGTGGGCCGGGGAGCTGTTTTTT
CDR3 protein: CASSLAQGWAGELFF

CDR3 length: 15
V gene: TRBV6-1
D gene: -
clone size: -
J gene: TRBJ1-1
CDR3 DNA: TGTGCCAGCAGTGAAGCATGGGCAGGGTCCACTGAAGCTTTCTTT
CDR3 protein: CASSEAWAGSTEAFF

CDR3 length: 15
V gene: TRBV7-2
D gene: TRBD1
clone size: -
J gene: TRBJ1-4
CDR3 DNA: TGTGCCAGCAGCCTTGGAGACAGGGATAATGAAAAACTGTTTTTT
CDR3 protein: CASSLGDRDNEKLFF

CDR3 length: 13
V gene: TRBV6-5
D gene: -
clone size: -
J gene: TRBJ2-1
CDR3 DNA: TGTGCCAGCAGTTACTCCGCCTACAATGAGCAGTTCTTC
CDR3 protein: CASSYSAYNEQFF

CDR3 length: 15
V gene: TRBV3-1/TRBV3-2
D gene: TRBD1
clone size: -
J gene: TRBJ1-2
CDR3 DNA: TGTGCCAGCAGCCGACAGGGGGAGATAGGCAGTGGCTACACCTTC
CDR3 protein: CASSRQGEIGSGYTF

CDR3 length: 13
V gene: TRBV12-3/TRBV12-4
D gene: -
clone size: -
J gene: TRBJ1-2
CDR3 DNA: TGTGCCAGCAGCACAGGGAGTCGCTATGGCTACACCTTC
CDR3 protein: CASSTGSRYGYTF

CDR3 length: 12
V gene: TRBV19
D gene: -
clone size: -
J gene: TRBJ1-2
CDR3 DNA: TGTGCCAGTAGCCGGGTCGGGTATGGCTACACCTTC
CDR3 protein: CASSRVGYGYTF

CDR3 length: 15
V gene: TRBV19
D gene: -
clone size: once
J gene: TRBJ2-7
CDR3 DNA: TGTGCCAGTAGTACAACAAGTTTCCCAACCTACGAGCAGTACTTC
CDR3 protein: CASSTTSFPTYEQYF